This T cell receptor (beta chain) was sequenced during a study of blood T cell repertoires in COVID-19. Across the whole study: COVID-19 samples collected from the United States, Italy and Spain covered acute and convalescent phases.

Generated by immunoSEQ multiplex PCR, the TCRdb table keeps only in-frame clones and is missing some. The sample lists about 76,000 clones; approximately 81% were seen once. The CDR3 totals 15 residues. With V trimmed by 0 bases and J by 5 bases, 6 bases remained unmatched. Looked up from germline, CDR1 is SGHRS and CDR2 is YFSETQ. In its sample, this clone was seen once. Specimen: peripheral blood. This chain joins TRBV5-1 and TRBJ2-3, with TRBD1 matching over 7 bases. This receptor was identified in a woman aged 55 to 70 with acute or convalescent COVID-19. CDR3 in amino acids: CASSLEGAGKDTQYF. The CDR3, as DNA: TGCGCCAGCAGCTTGGAGGGGGCAGGGAAAGATACGCAGTATTTT.